This TCR beta chain was recovered during a study of blood T cells in healthy people across ages. This clonotype was observed a handful of times. Germline trimming cut 0 bases from V and 9 bases from J; bases unmatched to any gene: 9. The CDR3 length is 15 residues. The germline gives CDR1 SGHRS, CDR2 YFSETQ. Primed by a sample-barcoded 5' primer and a J-beta primer mix, a second PCR proceeded for about 6 to 11 cycles. Via MiXCR, TCRdb re-called the 5' RACE reads, giving one row per CDR3 protein. The sample lists almost 550,000 distinct CDR3 sequences, 24% occurring once. The sample also formed part of further work on T cells of mothers and their children.

Sequencing was done on a sample of blood. The TCR was taken from a boy between 10 and 17 years old in good health. V and J are TRBV5-1 and TRBJ2-1, with 7 bases identical to TRBD2. The CDR3 sequence is CASSLEVGGLREQFF. CDR3 in DNA: TGCGCCAGCAGCTTGGAGGTGGGAGGGCTTCGTGAGCAGTTCTTC. The full variable domain, in which reference TRBV5-1 and TRBJ2-1 provide the parts outside the CDR3, is KAGVTQTPRYLIKTRGQQVTLSCSPISGHRSVSWYQQTPGQGLQFLFEYFSETQRNKGNFPGRFSGRQFSNSRSEMNVSTLELGDSALYLCASSLEVGGLREQFFGPGTRLTVL.